The 20 T cell receptor beta chains presented below share a single source sample, sequenced in a study of shared clonotypes between healthy human individuals. This table comes from immunoSEQ multiplex PCR, and its TCRdb copy is limited to in-frame clones, with some not included. In the table there are roughly 1,800,000 clones, about 94% of which are singletons. Terminally differentiated effector memory CD45RA+ cells were left out of the naive CD8 fraction, which was CD45RO-negative and positively selected for CCR7. Sequencing input: naive CD8+ T cells sorted from blood. The receptor source for this set is a man aged 18 to 29 in good health.

CDR3 residues: CASSADHYNEQFF. The CDR3 DNA is TGTGCCAGCAGCGCCGACCACTACAATGAGCAGTTCTTC. This chain links TRBV11-2 with TRBJ2-1; D is unclear. This CDR3 is 13 amino acids long. The V end lost 5 bases, the J end lost 3 bases, and 8 bases lay between the germline ends. Germline lookup yields CDR1 SGHAT and CDR2 FQNNGV.

The rearrangement links TRBV11-2 to TRBJ2-7; 9 bases are a match to TRBD2. Trimming at V came to 3 bases and at J to 2 bases, leaving 8 bases not matched to a gene. The V gene's germline CDR1 is SGHAT and CDR2 FQNNGV. CDR3 length: 16 amino acids. The CDR3 reads CASSLPLAGDAYEQYF. The DNA of the CDR3 is TGTGCCAGCAGCTTGCCCTTAGCGGGAGATGCCTACGAGCAGTACTTC.

The genes are TRBV25-1 and TRBJ2-7; D tentatively reads TRBD1 or TRBD2 (5 bases each). The V end lost 1 base, the J end lost 4 bases, and 11 bases lay between the germline ends. This CDR3 spans 14 amino acids. CDR1 is MGHDK, CDR2 SYGVNS, per germline. DNA for the CDR3: TGTGCCAGCAGTGAATGGGAGACAGCTTACGAGCAGTACTTC. Protein product: CASSEWETAYEQYF.

J is TRBJ2-1 and V is TRBV27, with 9 bases aligning to TRBD1. CDR1 is MNHEY and CDR2 is SMNVEV in the germline V gene (reference sequence). The V and J ends lost 10 bases and 4 bases, in that order; junction bases with no gene match: 8. This CDR3 has 14 amino acids. The CDR3 sequence is CATNRDRVYNEQFF. In DNA, the CDR3 is TGTGCCACCAACCGGGACAGGGTTTACAATGAGCAGTTCTTC.

The chain couples TRBV5-8 to TRBJ1-6, with D uncertain. Germline V CDR1 and CDR2: SGHTS, YDEGEE. With 0 bases removed from V and 10 bases from J, the gap between germline ends came to 11 bases. This CDR3 comprises 14 residues. This CDR3 is CASSLGTTGSPLHF. The CDR3 DNA is TGTGCCAGCAGCTTGGGCACAACCGGATCACCCCTCCACTTT. Full variable domain (rest looked up from reference TRBV5-8 and TRBJ1-6): EAGVTQSPTHLIKTRGQQATLRCSPISGHTSVYWYQQALGLGLQFLLWYDEGEERNRGNFPPRFSGRQFPNYSSELNVNALELEDSALYLCASSLGTTGSPLHFGNGTRLTVT.

Comments on this clone: This specimen includes other DNA sequences encoding the same CDR3. The chain employs TRBV19 and TRBJ2-7; D is undetermined. V lost 2 bases and J lost 4, with 9 bases in between. The V gene's germline CDR1 is LNHDA and CDR2 SQIVND (reference sequence). This CDR3 is built from 13 residues. In nucleotides, the CDR3 is TGTGCCAGTAGTATATTTGAAGGGTACGAGCAGTACTTC. Its protein is CASSIFEGYEQYF.

The chain is built from TRBV5-4 and TRBJ2-1; possible D gene TRBD2, 7 bases. The CDR3 contains 15 residues. Germline-derived CDR1 and CDR2 are SGHNT and YYREEE (reference sequence). The V end lost 6 bases, the J end lost 5 bases, and 18 bases lay between the germline ends. The CDR3 sequence is CASTFVGGPDNEQFF. The CDR3, as DNA: TGTGCCAGCACCTTCGTGGGGGGGCCCGACAATGAGCAGTTCTTC. Full variable domain (rest looked up from reference TRBV5-4 and TRBJ2-1): ETGVTQSPTHLIKTRGQQVTLRCSSQSGHNTVSWYQQALGQGPQFIFQYYREEENGRGNFPPRFSGLQFPNYSSELNVNALELDDSALYLCASTFVGGPDNEQFFGPGTRLTVL.

The CDR3 sequence is CASSVDGTGGNSPLHF. The CDR3 DNA is TGTGCCAGCAGCGTAGACGGGACAGGGGGCAATTCACCCCTCCACTTT. The chain has TRBV9 and TRBJ1-6, with TRBD1 identical over 12 bases. This CDR3 region has 16 residues. Germline loops: CDR1 SGDLS, CDR2 YYNGEE. The V and J ends lost 0 bases and 7 bases, in that order; junction bases with no gene match: 2.

The rearrangement uses TRBV27 and TRBJ2-3; 8 bases line up with TRBD1. The V gene's germline CDR1 is MNHEY and CDR2 SMNVEV (reference sequence). V shed 4 bases, J shed 6 bases, and the junction held 9 bases outside the gene matches. This CDR3 has 15 residues. The CDR3 loop reads CASSSRTGWDDTQYF. The CDR3 DNA reads TGTGCCAGCAGTTCTCGGACAGGGTGGGACGATACGCAGTATTTT.

The rearrangement joins TRBV5-4 to TRBJ2-2; D remains ambiguous. V lost 4 bases and J lost 4, with 20 bases in between. Germline CDR1 and CDR2: SGHNT and YYREEE (reference sequence). CDR3 length: 17 amino acids. CDR3 in amino acids: CASSARPRWPGTGELFF. The CDR3 DNA reads as TGTGCCAGCAGCGCCCGACCCAGGTGGCCGGGCACCGGGGAGCTGTTTTTT.

V is TRBV7-9 and J is TRBJ1-1; 8 bases agree with TRBD1. The CDR3 contains 15 residues. Trimming removed 3 bases from V and 5 bases from J; junction bases left unmatched: 8. In germline, CDR1 is SEHNR, CDR2 FQNEAQ (reference sequence). CDR3 protein: CASSFFQGALTEAFF. The CDR3 region has the DNA TGTGCCAGCAGCTTTTTCCAGGGGGCGTTGACTGAAGCTTTCTTT.

This clone was counted only a few times. V usage is TRBV11-2 and J usage is TRBJ1-2; D remains ambiguous. Germline V CDR1 and CDR2: SGHAT, FQNNGV. The V and J ends lost 1 base and 4 bases respectively, with 13 bases between them. The CDR3 has 15 amino acids. CDR3 sequence: CASSLAPDESYGYTF. The CDR3 nucleotides read TGTGCCAGCAGCTTAGCCCCTGATGAATCCTATGGCTACACCTTC.

The gene calls are TRBV6-1 and TRBJ2-6; D ambiguous. There are 15 residues in the CDR3. The germline CDR1 and CDR2 sequences are MNHNS and SASEGT. Trimming cost V 8 bases and J 0 bases, with 11 bases left between them. CDR3 region: CASARLSSGANVLTF. DNA of the CDR3: TGTGCCAGCGCGAGACTGAGCTCTGGGGCCAACGTCCTGACTTTC.

The chain has TRBV27 and TRBJ2-3; D possibly corresponds to TRBD2 (5 bases). Per germline, CDR1 MNHEY and CDR2 SMNVEV (reference sequence). The CDR3 runs to 14 residues. Trimming left V 3 bases short and J 6 bases short, with 13 bases between. The CDR3 reads CASSFGSRVDTQYF. The CDR3 nucleotides are TGTGCCAGCAGTTTTGGGAGTCGGGTTGATACGCAGTATTTT.

The genes are TRBV27 and TRBJ1-1; D gene uncertain. With 5 bases removed from V and 0 bases from J, the gap between germline ends came to 19 bases. Germline values: CDR1 MNHEY, CDR2 SMNVEV (reference sequence). This CDR3 region has 17 residues. CDR3 residues: CASSNTQVLGVNTEAFF. The CDR3, as DNA: TGTGCCAGCAGTAACACCCAGGTTCTCGGGGTGAACACTGAAGCTTTCTTT.

The rearrangement links TRBV27 to TRBJ2-1; TRBD2 matches 9 bases. With 2 bases clipped from V and 7 bases from J, the junction kept 18 bases outside the gene matches. Germline CDR1 MNHEY, CDR2 SMNVEV (reference sequence). There are 19 residues in the CDR3. This chain's CDR3 is CASSLGLWVGREGTNEQFF. CDR3 DNA sequence: TGTGCCAGCAGTTTAGGATTGTGGGTGGGGCGGGAGGGGACTAATGAGCAGTTCTTC.

The chain uses TRBV9 and TRBJ2-7; 9 bases agree with TRBD1. CDR3 length: 15 residues. CDR1 is SGDLS, CDR2 YYNGEE, per germline. The trim removed 2 bases at V and 1 base at J, leaving 4 bases unmatched. CDR3 nucleotides: TGTGCCAGCAGCGTGTGGGGGACAGGGTCCTACGAGCAGTACTTC. Its translation: CASSVWGTGSYEQYF.

On this clone: Distinct nucleotide sequences in the sample also encode this CDR3. This chain connects TRBV2 to TRBJ1-1; D is unresolved. CDR1 and CDR2 from the germline V gene are SNHLY and FYNNEI. V was clipped by 6 bases and J by 1 base, with 6 bases between them. This CDR3 spans 12 amino acids. The CDR3 region is CASSGTNTEAFF. The CDR3 DNA follows: TGTGCCAGCAGCGGAACGAACACTGAAGCTTTCTTT.

The CDR3 DNA reads as TGTGCCAGCAGCTCTGGTGGGGCAAAGTTATACGAGCAGTACTTC. This encodes CASSSGGAKLYEQYF. This chain uses TRBV25-1 with TRBJ2-7; weak D call: TRBD1 (5 bases). Germline values: CDR1 MGHDK, CDR2 SYGVNS. V lost 6 bases and J 4 bases, leaving 19 bases between the germline ends. The CDR3 runs 15 residues.

The chain couples TRBV19 to TRBJ1-2, with 11 positions matching TRBD1. CDR3 length: 15 amino acids. Germline V gene lookup returns CDR1 LNHDA and CDR2 SQIVND (reference sequence). V gave up 5 bases and J gave up 6 bases; unmatched junction bases: 8. Written as DNA, the CDR3 is TGTGCCAGTAGTTGGACAGGGGGCAATCAGGATGGCTACACCTTC. Its protein is CASSWTGGNQDGYTF.